This TCR beta chain was sequenced for a study of blood T cells in healthy people across ages. The study's findings and limits: Investigators viewed diversity estimates from one million T cells as underestimates, the study reported.

This clonotype was counted between two and nine times. Its specificity is unknown. Each sample had at least 6.5 million PBMCs isolated. V was shortened by 4 bases and J by 3 bases, with 18 bases between the two germline ends. This CDR3 region has 15 residues. The germline V gene encodes CDR1 DFQATT and CDR2 SNEGSKA (reference sequence). For the second PCR, which ran for about 6 to 11 cycles, a sample-barcoded 5' primer and a J-beta primer mix were used. TCRdb itself ran the 5' RACE reads through MiXCR, one entry per CDR3 protein. The table lists fewer than 2 million distinct CDR3 sequences, roughly 43% of them singletons.

Sequencing was carried out using blood. V usage is TRBV20-1 and J usage is TRBJ1-2; D unclear. The clonotype comes from a human donor in good health. For the CDR3, the DNA is TGCAGTGCTACCAATTTCCGGAGTGAAGACTATGGCTACACCTTC. This translates into CSATNFRSEDYGYTF.